These T cell receptor beta chains were read from a single sample in a study of human T cells and chemical hapten exposure. TCRdb redid the calling of the RACE reads with MiXCR, one entry per CDR3 protein. The sample holds about 120,000 distinct CDR3 sequences, 13% seen once. Sequences were derived from whole blood, sampled in connection with sensitization to the hapten diphenylcyclopropenone (DPC). The receptor set was obtained from a woman in her late teens or twenties with alopecia areata. Some clones in this sample may be carry-over from other donors' samples. CDR3s include the opening cysteine and the closing phenylalanine or tryptophan. The D gene is left open where the match is weak. Rows may omit the clone size; those that give it use once, few, many or a size class.

CAISESQGEAFF,TGTGCCATCAGTGAGTCTCAGGGGGAAGCTTTCTTT,many,TRBJ1-1,TRBV10-3,.
CANSQGTGLAKNIQYF,TGTGCCAACAGTCAGGGGACAGGATTAGCCAAAAACATTCAGTACTTC,.,TRBJ2-4,TRBV27,TRBD1
CASSLSLAGHTEAFF,TGTGCCAGCAGCCTCTCCTTGGCAGGCCACACTGAAGCTTTCTTT,few,TRBJ1-1,TRBV12-3/TRBV12-4,.
CAKSGDGAGELFF,TGTGCCAAAAGCGGAGACGGCGCCGGGGAGCTGTTTTTT,.,TRBJ2-2,TRBV7-8,.
CASSPRQGRQYF,TGTGCCAGCAGCCCTCGACAGGGGAGGCAGTACTTC,few,TRBJ2-7,TRBV3-1,TRBD1
CASSFGSSEEETQYF,TGTGCCAGCAGCTTCGGGTCTAGTGAAGAAGAGACCCAGTACTTC,few,TRBJ2-5,TRBV11-2,.
CASSTQTGQVDGYTF,TGTGCCAGCAGCACCCAAACGGGCCAGGTAGATGGCTACACCTTC,few,TRBJ1-2,TRBV21-1,.
CASSSQFGEGNEQFF,TGTGCCAGCAGCTCTCAGTTTGGGGAGGGCAATGAGCAGTTCTTC,many,TRBJ2-1,TRBV9,TRBD2
CASKGQGSSYEQYF,TGTGCCAGTAAAGGGCAGGGGAGTTCCTACGAGCAGTACTTC,.,TRBJ2-7,TRBV19,.
CASSSREATGELFF,TGTGCCAGCAGTTCTAGGGAGGCCACCGGGGAGCTGTTTTTT,few,TRBJ2-2,TRBV7-9,.
CASRPRGGSLSNQPQHF,TGTGCCAGCAGACCGAGAGGGGGCAGCTTAAGCAATCAGCCCCAGCATTTT,.,TRBJ1-5,TRBV2,TRBD1
CAWNRGGEKLFF,TGTGCCTGGAACAGGGGCGGTGAAAAACTGTTTTTT,few,TRBJ1-4,TRBV30,TRBD1
CASSQESTGGPYEQYF,TGTGCCAGCAGCCAAGAATCGACGGGGGGGCCGTACGAGCAGTACTTC,many,TRBJ2-7,TRBV3-1,TRBD2
CASTDGVNEQYF,TGTGCCAGCACCGATGGAGTGAACGAGCAGTACTTC,.,TRBJ2-7,TRBV6-6,.
CASSHHLTGGDEKLFF,TGCGCCAGCAGCCATCACCTGACAGGGGGCGATGAAAAACTGTTTTTT,few,TRBJ1-4,TRBV4-3,TRBD1
CASSGPGGFGYTF,TGTGCCAGCAGCGGCCCAGGGGGCTTTGGCTACACCTTC,.,TRBJ1-2,TRBV11-2,TRBD1
CASSTTTPRRQYF,TGTGCCAGCAGTACTACGACCCCACGTCGGCAGTATTTT,.,TRBJ2-3,TRBV28,.
CASSIRKGLYFSPLHF,TGTGCCAGCAGCATTCGTAAGGGACTTTATTTTTCACCCCTCCACTTT,.,TRBJ1-6,TRBV21-1,.
CASSRVSNNEQFF,TGCGCCAGCAGCCGGGTTAGTAACAATGAGCAGTTCTTC,.,TRBJ2-1,TRBV4-3,.
CASSATGLYNEQFF,TGTGCCAGCAGCGCGACAGGACTCTACAATGAGCAGTTCTTC,.,TRBJ2-1,TRBV9,.
CASVTGGSRVYNEQFF,TGTGCCAGCGTTACAGGGGGCAGTCGGGTGTACAATGAGCAGTTCTTC,few,TRBJ2-1,TRBV2,TRBD1
CASSLKAVVAETQYF,TGTGCCAGCAGCTTGAAGGCGGTGGTAGCAGAGACCCAGTACTTC,many,TRBJ2-5,TRBV7-9,.
CASSKSRDALRDGYTF,TGTGCCAGTAGTAAAAGCCGGGACGCCCTACGGGATGGCTACACCTTC,few,TRBJ1-2,TRBV19,.
CSASSGPYEQYF,TGCAGTGCTAGTTCTGGCCCCTACGAGCAGTACTTC,.,TRBJ2-7,TRBV20-1,.
CASYSRTGRGSITSGTF,TGTGCCAGCTATTCCCGGACGGGGAGGGGGAGTATCACGTCTGGAACCTTC,many,TRBJ1-2,TRBV6-2/TRBV6-3,.
CASSFRDREVVTDTQYF,TGCGCCAGCAGCTTCCGGGACAGGGAGGTTGTCACAGATACGCAGTATTTT,few,TRBJ2-3,TRBV5-1,TRBD1
CASSLVSSGGEQFF,TGTGCCAGCAGCTTAGTATCTAGCGGGGGGGAGCAGTTCTTC,few,TRBJ2-1,TRBV7-9,TRBD2
CSAPTNLAGIYNEQFF,TGCAGTGCCCCCACCAATCTAGCGGGGATATACAATGAGCAGTTCTTC,.,TRBJ2-1,TRBV20-1,TRBD2
CASSEGDRGDTEAFF,TGTGCCAGCAGTGAAGGGGACAGGGGAGACACTGAAGCTTTCTTT,.,TRBJ1-1,TRBV25-1,TRBD1
CASSPGIGSPLHF,TGTGCCAGCAGCCCGGGGATCGGTTCACCCCTCCACTTT,.,TRBJ1-6,TRBV11-2,.
CASSNLGLAGRTDTQYF,TGTGCCAGCAGCAATCTGGGGCTAGCGGGGCGTACAGATACGCAGTATTTT,.,TRBJ2-3,TRBV11-2,TRBD2
CASSPEVAGTYEQYF,TGTGCCAGCAGCCCGGAGGTAGCGGGGACCTACGAGCAGTACTTC,.,TRBJ2-7,TRBV12-3/TRBV12-4,TRBD2
CASRITGQVGASGNTIYF,TGTGCCAGCAGGATCACCGGACAGGTCGGCGCCTCTGGAAACACCATATATTTT,many,TRBJ1-3,TRBV7-9,TRBD1
CASSYTAGGGTDTQYF,TGTGCCAGCAGTTACACGGCGGGGGGGGGCACAGATACGCAGTATTTT,few,TRBJ2-3,TRBV6-5,TRBD2
CASSLSIVGEQFF,TGTGCCAGCAGTTTATCGATAGTCGGTGAGCAGTTCTTC,.,TRBJ2-1,TRBV27,.
CASRRTGVKNIQYF,TGTGCCAGCAGAAGGACGGGGGTGAAAAACATTCAGTACTTC,.,TRBJ2-4,TRBV2,.
CASSQGRNYGYTF,TGTGCCAGCAGCCAAGGCAGGAACTATGGCTACACCTTC,few,TRBJ1-2,TRBV7-2,.
CSVGVSPNFNEQFF,TGCAGCGTTGGGGTTTCCCCAAATTTCAATGAGCAGTTCTTC,few,TRBJ2-1,TRBV29-1,.